Following are 22 T cell receptor beta chains from one sample sequenced in a study of T cell clonality in common variable immunodeficiency. Some clones are missing from TCRdb's copy, which holds only in-frame ones; the method was immunoSEQ multiplex PCR. The sample yields 35,000 to 50,000 clones, without any singletons. Sequencing used peripheral blood mononuclear cells. The receptors here all came from a person between 18 and 75 years old in good health.

This clone was counted at least ten times. The read terminates 3 residues ahead of where the CDR3 ends, so the germline J gene completes it. The chain couples TRBV5-5 to TRBJ2-3; 11 nucleotides match TRBD2. Trimming removed 0 bases from V and 4 bases from J; junction bases left unmatched: 1. CDR3 length equals 15 residues. CDR1 is SGHKS, CDR2 YYEKEE, per germline (reference sequence). The covered CDR3 bases are TGTGCCAGCAGCTTGGGACTAGCGGGATCAGATACG. It is translated as CASSLGLAGSDT. The full CDR3 sequence reads CASSLGLAGSDTQYF.

Comments on this clone: The observed sequence ends 3 residues before the CDR3 terminus, with the missing tail filled in from the germline J gene. This sequence joins TRBV11-3 and TRBJ2-1; 12 bases map to TRBD2. CDR3 length: 15 amino acids. Germline assignment: CDR1 SGHNT and CDR2 YENEEA. V lost 3 bases and J lost 6; bases outside the gene matches: 3. The CDR3 protein is CASSFGGLAGNEQFF. The part of the CDR3 DNA that was read is TGTGCCAGCAGCTTTGGGGGACTAGCGGGCAATGAG.

This clone came up many times. The sequence runs out 3 residues before the end of the CDR3; the remainder is reconstructed from the germline J gene. This chain uses TRBV7-3 with TRBJ2-1; maybe TRBD2 (5 bases). The CDR3 has 14 residues. Trimming left V 0 bases short and J 6 bases short, with 9 bases between. Germline CDR1 SGHTA, CDR2 FQGTGA. CDR3 protein: CASSLTSAGNEQFF. Incomplete CDR3 DNA: TGTGCCAGCAGCTTAACTTCTGCGGGCAATGAG.

This clone was seen ten or more times. Coverage ceases 3 residues before the CDR3 finishes, and the germline J gene fills in the end. V usage is TRBV30 and J usage is TRBJ2-1; no reliable D call. The CDR3 is 14 amino acids. Trimming pared 3 bases from V and 4 bases from J, leaving 13 bases between. CDR1 and CDR2 from the germline V gene are GTSNPN and SVGIG (reference sequence). Partial CDR3 DNA: TGTGCCTGGAGCGGCACCGACACTTACAATGAG. Its translation is CAWSGTDTYNE. The entire CDR3 reads CAWSGTDTYNEQFF.

There are many counts of this clone. The CDR3 end is not reached by the read, which stops 3 residues before it; the germline J gene fills it in. This chain connects TRBV5-4 to TRBJ2-1, with D maybe TRBD2 (6 bases). The V end was cut by 3 bases, the J end by 7 bases, with 8 bases between. The CDR3 is 12 residues long. Germline-derived CDR1 and CDR2 are SGHNT and YYREEE (reference sequence). The CDR3 bases that were read are TGTGCCAGCAGCTGGACTACTAATGAG. Its translation: CASSWTTNE. The complete CDR3 sequence is CASSWTTNEQFF.

This clone was seen repeatedly, ten times or more. The DNA read from the CDR3 is TGTGCCAGCAGCTTAGTCGTAGGACTCACAGATACG. The encoded protein is CASSLVVGLTDT. The whole CDR3 is CASSLVVGLTDTQYF. The rearrangement joins TRBV7-9 to TRBJ2-3; a weak D match, TRBD2 (5 bases). The read stops 3 residues short of the end of the CDR3; the missing end is completed from the germline J gene. Trimming cost V 1 base and J 2 bases, with 10 bases left between them. The CDR3 is made up of 15 amino acids. Germline CDR1 and CDR2: SEHNR and FQNEAQ (reference sequence).

Worth noting for this clone: The read halts 3 residues ahead of the CDR3 end, with the missing end drawn from the germline J gene. The chain uses TRBV5-1 and TRBJ2-3, with D perhaps matching TRBD2 (6 bases). The CDR3 is made up of 13 amino acids. Trimming removed 4 bases at V and 5 bases at J, with 11 bases between. Germline V lookup: CDR1 SGHRS, CDR2 YFSETQ. CDR3 DNA (partial): TGCGCCAGCAGCGTGGGACTGGGAGATACG. Translated, it gives CASSVGLGDT. The complete CDR3 protein is CASSVGLGDTQYF.

This clone has ten or more counts. Coverage ceases 3 residues before the CDR3 finishes, and the germline J gene fills in the end. V and J are TRBV19 and TRBJ2-2, with TRBD2 identical over 9 bases. The ends lost 7 bases at V and 6 bases at J; junction bases unmatched: 12. The germline CDR1 and CDR2 sequences are LNHDA and SQIVND (reference sequence). CDR3 length: 16 residues. The sequenced part of the CDR3 DNA is TGTGCCAGTACTTTGGGAGCGGGGGGTCTGGCCGGGGAG. Amino acid sequence: CASTLGAGGLAGE. The whole CDR3 protein is CASTLGAGGLAGELFF. The variable domain in full, completed from reference TRBV19 and TRBJ2-2, reads DGGITQSPKYLFRKEGQNVTLSCEQNLNHDAMYWYRQDPGQGLRLIYYSQIVNDFQKGDIAEGYSVSREKKESFPLTVTSAQKNPTAFYLCASTLGAGGLAGELFFGEGSRLTVL.

This clone was counted ten times or more. CDR3 DNA, as far as it was read: TGTGCCAGTACCCCGGGTAATCAGCCC. It specifies CASTPGNQP. The CDR3 as a whole reads CASTPGNQPQHF. This chain uses TRBV19 with TRBJ1-5; D remains unclear. The DNA ends 3 residues before the CDR3 does, and the rest of the CDR3 is filled in from the germline J gene. Per the germline V gene, CDR1 is LNHDA and CDR2 is SQIVND (reference sequence). V dropped 7 bases and J dropped 4 bases, with 8 bases sitting between them. This CDR3 contains 12 residues.

There are a few counts of this clone. The DNA ends 3 residues before the CDR3 does, and the rest of the CDR3 is filled in from the germline J gene. The rearrangement links TRBV19 to TRBJ1-1; possibly TRBD1 for D (5 bases). The V and J ends lost 4 bases and 0 bases respectively, with 9 bases between them. CDR3 length equals 14 residues. The V gene's germline CDR1 is LNHDA and CDR2 SQIVND (reference sequence). CDR3 DNA (partial): TGTGCCAGTAGTAACAGGATACTGAACACTGAA. Protein sequence: CASSNRILNTE. From start to end, the CDR3 is CASSNRILNTEAFF.

This clone showed up many times. The covered CDR3 bases are TGTGCCAGCAGCTTAGGAGGCGGTCGCGGCACAGATACG. Protein product: CASSLGGGRGTDT. The whole CDR3 sequence reads CASSLGGGRGTDTQYF. V gene TRBV5-4 combines with J gene TRBJ2-3; a possible D gene is TRBD2 (5 bases). The read halts 3 residues ahead of the CDR3 end, with the missing end drawn from the germline J gene. Germline assignment: CDR1 SGHNT and CDR2 YYREEE (reference sequence). The length of the CDR3 is 16 residues. V lost 2 bases, J lost 1 base, and 14 bases lay in between.

This clone came up many times. With the read ending 3 residues before the CDR3 end, the germline J gene is used to fill in that end. The V gene is TRBV7-2, the J gene TRBJ2-3, with 7 bases identical to TRBD1. The germline V gene encodes CDR1 SGHTA and CDR2 FQGNSA. The trim removed 5 bases at V and 2 bases at J, leaving 7 bases unmatched. This CDR3 has 15 amino acids. This chain's CDR3 is CASSQTGSHTDTQYF. Incomplete CDR3 DNA: TGTGCCAGCAGCCAGACAGGGTCGCACACAGATACG.

This clone has a count of ten or more. The read ends 3 residues shy of where the CDR3 ends; the end is completed using the germline J gene. V is TRBV20-1 and J is TRBJ1-6; D is possibly TRBD1 (6 bases). The CDR3 spans 14 residues. The germline CDR1 and CDR2 sequences are DFQATT and SNEGSKA (reference sequence). The V end was cut by 5 bases, the J end by 5 bases, with 13 bases between. Incomplete CDR3 DNA: TGCAGTGCTCTTCCGGCAGGGGATAATTCACCC. It translates to CSALPAGDNSP. The whole CDR3 region reads CSALPAGDNSPLHF.

This clone was detected ten times or more. The read is 3 residues too short to cover the CDR3 end, so that end is filled in from the germline J gene. The chain is built from TRBV7-3 and TRBJ2-1; 7 bases align to TRBD2. Germline CDR1 SGHTA, CDR2 FQGTGA. V trimming: 5 bases; J trimming: 7 bases; junction bases outside the gene matches: 17. The CDR3 is 17 amino acids. The CDR3 bases that were read are TGTGCCAGCAGCCTATCGACAGCGGGAATCCGTTCAAATGAG. Its translation: CASSLSTAGIRSNE. The CDR3, in full, reads CASSLSTAGIRSNEQFF.

The sample holds many counts of this clone. The observed sequence ends 3 residues before the CDR3 terminus, with the missing tail filled in from the germline J gene. This chain links TRBV18 with TRBJ1-1, with TRBD1 matching 7 bases. The length of the CDR3 is 15 residues. Germline loops: CDR1 KGHSH, CDR2 LQKENI. The V and J ends lost 2 bases and 3 bases, in that order; junction bases with no gene match: 6. CDR3 region: CASSPRDSLDTEAFF. The CDR3 DNA, read in part, is TGTGCCAGCTCACCAAGGGACAGCTTAGACACTGAA.

In its sample, this clone was seen many times. Read sequence stops 3 residues before the CDR3 end, and the germline J gene provides the missing end. The rearrangement joins TRBV5-8 to TRBJ2-1; the match to TRBD2 covers 8 bases. Germline trimming cut 10 bases from V and 5 bases from J; bases unmatched to any gene: 11. Germline V gene lookup returns CDR1 SGHTS and CDR2 YDEGEE. The CDR3 loop spans 14 amino acids. CDR3 in amino acids: CAAARGTRDNEQFF. The covered CDR3 bases are TGTGCCGCAGCGAGGGGGACTAGAGACAATGAG. Filled out from reference TRBV5-8 and TRBJ2-1, the complete variable domain reads EAGVTQSPTHLIKTRGQQATLRCSPISGHTSVYWYQQALGLGLQFLLWYDEGEERNRGNFPPRFSGRQFPNYSSELNVNALELEDSALYLCAAARGTRDNEQFFGPGTRLTVL.

This clone showed up many times. Read data end 3 residues before the CDR3 end; the end is taken from the germline J gene. This chain links TRBV19 with TRBJ2-4; 14 bases map to TRBD2. Germline values: CDR1 LNHDA, CDR2 SQIVND (reference sequence). The CDR3 contains 19 residues. V trimming: 5 bases; J trimming: 1 base; junction bases outside the gene matches: 10. The chain's CDR3 is CASSSRLAGGPKAKNIQYF. CDR3 DNA, as far as it was read: TGTGCCAGTAGTTCCAGACTAGCGGGAGGGCCCAAGGCCAAAAACATT.

There are many counts of this clone. Read coverage stops 3 residues before the CDR3 terminus; the germline J gene supplies the remainder. The J gene is TRBJ2-7, the V gene TRBV20-1; the match to TRBD1 covers 8 bases. The germline CDR1 and CDR2 sequences are DFQATT and SNEGSKA (reference sequence). V was pared by 4 bases and J by 4 bases, with 12 bases of the junction left unmatched. The CDR3 covers 15 residues. The CDR3 DNA, read in part, is TGCAGTGCTACAACTACCGGGACAGGCGATTACGAG. Its translation: CSATTTGTGDYE. The full CDR3 reads CSATTTGTGDYEQYF.

This clone was observed many times. The read finishes 3 residues shy of the CDR3 end, and the germline J gene is used to complete it. The rearrangement joins TRBV7-9 to TRBJ2-5; D might be TRBD1 (5 bases). V dropped 5 bases and J dropped 0 bases, with 10 bases sitting between them. Germline V gene lookup returns CDR1 SEHNR and CDR2 FQNEAQ (reference sequence). The CDR3 loop spans 14 amino acids. The CDR3 bases that were read are TGTGCCAGCAGCGACAGTCAGTACCAAGAGACC. As protein: CASSDSQYQET. The complete CDR3 sequence is CASSDSQYQETQYF.

Points on this clone: The read terminates 3 residues ahead of where the CDR3 ends, so the germline J gene completes it. The V call is TRBV30, the J call TRBJ1-4, with TRBD1 matching 9 bases. Germline-derived CDR1 and CDR2 are GTSNPN and SVGIG (reference sequence). The CDR3 has 11 amino acids. Incomplete CDR3 DNA: TGTGCCTGGTACACAGGGGGCGAA. Its protein product is CAWYTGGE. The full-length CDR3 reads as CAWYTGGELFF.

In this sample, this clone turned up many times. The CDR3 end lies 3 residues beyond the end of the read and is filled in from the germline J gene. The V gene is TRBV5-1, the J gene TRBJ1-2; D might be TRBD1 (5 bases). In germline, CDR1 is SGHRS, CDR2 YFSETQ. This CDR3 has 14 residues. V lost 2 bases, J lost 4 bases, and 12 bases lay in between. The CDR3 loop reads CASSFRQQFYGYTF. CDR3 DNA, as far as it was read: TGCGCCAGCAGCTTTCGACAGCAATTCTATGGC.

This clone was detected ten times or more. The read halts 3 residues ahead of the CDR3 end, with the missing end drawn from the germline J gene. The chain carries TRBV20-1 and TRBJ1-5, with a tentative D call TRBD1 (5 bases). Trimming left V 6 bases short and J 2 bases short, with 20 bases between. CDR1 and CDR2 from the germline V gene are DFQATT and SNEGSKA (reference sequence). This CDR3 region has 16 residues. Here the CDR3 reads CSAQPGAPLGNQPQHF. The part of the CDR3 DNA that was read is TGCAGTGCGCAACCTGGGGCCCCCCTGGGCAATCAGCCC.